The clone carrying this T cell receptor (beta chain) was observed at least ten times. The antigen is unknown. cDNA molecules carried unique molecular identifiers, and template switching added a universal primer site. TCRdb ran MiXCR on the 5' RACE reads and lists one entry per CDR3 protein. Among about 470,000 distinct CDR3 sequences, more than 20% were seen once, and the ten largest hold about 3%. The data are from a study of identical twins. Whole-study findings and limits: Insertions were fewer in abundant cord blood beta clonotypes, whereas memory repertoires showed none of this pattern.

The CDR3 spans 11 residues. Germline values: CDR1 DFQATT, CDR2 SNEGSKA (reference sequence). Germline trimming cut 5 bases from V and 13 bases from J; bases unmatched to any gene: 8. These data also featured in a second study, about T cells expressing NK-cell markers.

The receptor comes from a woman aged 18-29 years in good health. Sequenced material: CD4+ T cells sorted from blood. The chain combines TRBV20-1 with TRBJ1-1; TRBD1 agrees at 9 bases. CDR3 protein: CSAYRGRRVFF. DNA for the CDR3: TGCAGTGCTTACAGGGGGCGCAGGGTTTTCTTT.